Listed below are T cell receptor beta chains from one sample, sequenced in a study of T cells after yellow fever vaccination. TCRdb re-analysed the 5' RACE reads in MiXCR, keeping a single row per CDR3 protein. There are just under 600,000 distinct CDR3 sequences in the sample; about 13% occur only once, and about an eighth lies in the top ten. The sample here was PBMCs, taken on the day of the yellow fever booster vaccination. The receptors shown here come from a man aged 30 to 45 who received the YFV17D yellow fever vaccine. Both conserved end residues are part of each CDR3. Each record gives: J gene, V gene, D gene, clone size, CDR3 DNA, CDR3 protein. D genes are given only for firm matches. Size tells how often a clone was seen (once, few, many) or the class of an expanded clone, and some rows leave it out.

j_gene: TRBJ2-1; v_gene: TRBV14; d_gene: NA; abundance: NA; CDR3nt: TGTGCCAGCAGCTTTTCTAGCGTTACTGAGCAGTTCTTC; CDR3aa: CASSFSSVTEQFF
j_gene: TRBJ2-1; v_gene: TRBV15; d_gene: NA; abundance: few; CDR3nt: TGTGCCACCAGCAGGATCACTAACTACAATGAGCAGTTCTTC; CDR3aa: CATSRITNYNEQFF
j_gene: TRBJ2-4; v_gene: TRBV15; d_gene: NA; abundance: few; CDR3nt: TGTGCCACCAGCAGAGATTTGTTTGACCCCAGCATTCAGTACTTC; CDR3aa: CATSRDLFDPSIQYF
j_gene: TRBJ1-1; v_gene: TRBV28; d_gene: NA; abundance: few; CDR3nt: TGTGCCAGCAGTTTGTTGGGGACGCCTGAAGCTTTCTTT; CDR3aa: CASSLLGTPEAFF
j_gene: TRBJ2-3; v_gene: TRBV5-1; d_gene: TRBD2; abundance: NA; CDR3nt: TGCGCCAGCAGACCCGGACTAGCCCTCACAGATACGCAGTATTTT; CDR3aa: CASRPGLALTDTQYF
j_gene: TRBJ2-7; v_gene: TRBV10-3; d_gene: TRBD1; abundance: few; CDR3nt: TGTGCCATCAGTGGAGAAAGGGGGCTGAACGAGCAGTACTTC; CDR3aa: CAISGERGLNEQYF
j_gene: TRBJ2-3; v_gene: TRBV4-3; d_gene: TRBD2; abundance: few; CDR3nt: TGCGCCAGCAGCCAAGAAGTAGGGCTAGCGGGAGTTGATACGCAGTATTTT; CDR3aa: CASSQEVGLAGVDTQYF
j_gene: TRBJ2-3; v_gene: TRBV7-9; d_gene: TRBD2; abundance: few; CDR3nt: TGTGCCCAGCAGTCGGGAGGGCGGGCAGATACGCAGTATTTT; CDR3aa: CAQQSGGRADTQYF
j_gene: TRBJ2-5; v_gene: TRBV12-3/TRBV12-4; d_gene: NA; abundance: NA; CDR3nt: TGTGCCAGCAGCCGCCTCGGGACGGGCCAAGAGACCCAGTACTTC; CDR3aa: CASSRLGTGQETQYF
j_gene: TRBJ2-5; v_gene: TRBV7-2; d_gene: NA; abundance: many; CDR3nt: TGTGCCAGCAGCTGGTCAGGGTTGGTCCAAGAGACCCAGTACTTC; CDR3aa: CASSWSGLVQETQYF
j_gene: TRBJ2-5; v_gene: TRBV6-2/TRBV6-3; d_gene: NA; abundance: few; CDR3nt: TGTGCCAGCAGTTACTGGGAAGAGACCCAGTACTTC; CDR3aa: CASSYWEETQYF
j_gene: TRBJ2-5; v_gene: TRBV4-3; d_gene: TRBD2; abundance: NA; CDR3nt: TGCGCCAGCAGCCCAAGATCATTAGCGGGAGGATCGAGGGAGACCCAGTACTTC; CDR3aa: CASSPRSLAGGSRETQYF
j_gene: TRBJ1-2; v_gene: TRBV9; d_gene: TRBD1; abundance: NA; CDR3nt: TGTGCCAGCAGCCCTGATGCTGGACAGGCATATGGCTACACCTTC; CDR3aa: CASSPDAGQAYGYTF
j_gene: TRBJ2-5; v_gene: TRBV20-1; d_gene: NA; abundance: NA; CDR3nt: TGCAGTGCTAGTGCTAGTGTTGTAGCCGAGACCCAGTACTTC; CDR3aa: CSASASVVAETQYF
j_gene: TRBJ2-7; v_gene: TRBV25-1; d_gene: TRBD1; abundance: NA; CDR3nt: TGTGCCAGCACCTGGACAGGGGGTATCGAGCAGTACTTC; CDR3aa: CASTWTGGIEQYF
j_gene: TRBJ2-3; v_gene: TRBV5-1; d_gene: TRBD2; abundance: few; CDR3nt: TGCGCCAGCAGCTTACTTGTGACTAGCGGAACCACAGATACGCAGTATTTT; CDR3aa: CASSLLVTSGTTDTQYF
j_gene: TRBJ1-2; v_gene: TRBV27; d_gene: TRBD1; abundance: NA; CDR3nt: TGTGCCAGCAGTCTGACAGGGGGGTATCATGGCTACACCTTC; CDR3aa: CASSLTGGYHGYTF
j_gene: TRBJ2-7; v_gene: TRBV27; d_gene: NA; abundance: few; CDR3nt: TGTGCCAGCAGTTTAACTGGGAAAATCTACGAGCAGTACTTC; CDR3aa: CASSLTGKIYEQYF
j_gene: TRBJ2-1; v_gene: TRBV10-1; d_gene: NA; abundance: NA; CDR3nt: TGCGCCAGCAGTGTCAGGGATAACAATGAGCAGTTCTTC; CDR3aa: CASSVRDNNEQFF
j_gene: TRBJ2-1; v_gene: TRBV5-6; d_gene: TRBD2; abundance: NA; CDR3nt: TGTGCCAGCAGCAATTTTCCGGGACTAGCCTACAATGAGCAGTTCTTC; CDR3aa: CASSNFPGLAYNEQFF
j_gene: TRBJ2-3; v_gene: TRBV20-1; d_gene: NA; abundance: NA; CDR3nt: TGCAGTGCTATCGGCTTGGGAACAGAGGGCACAGATACGCAGTATTTT; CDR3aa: CSAIGLGTEGTDTQYF
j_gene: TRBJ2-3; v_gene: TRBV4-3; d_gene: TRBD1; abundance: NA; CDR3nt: TGCGCCAGCAGCTTCCGGGACAGGGCCTCCACAGATACGCAGTATTTT; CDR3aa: CASSFRDRASTDTQYF
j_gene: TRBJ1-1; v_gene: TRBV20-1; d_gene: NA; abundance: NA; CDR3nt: TGCAGTGCCCCAGTGGGCTACACTGAAGCTTTCTTT; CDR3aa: CSAPVGYTEAFF
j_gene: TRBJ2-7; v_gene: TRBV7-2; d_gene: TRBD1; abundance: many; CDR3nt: TGCGCCAGCAGCGCCGGGACAGGGCCCTACGAGCAGTACTTC; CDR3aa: CASSAGTGPYEQYF
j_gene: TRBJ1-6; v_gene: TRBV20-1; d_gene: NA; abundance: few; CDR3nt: TGCAGTGCTCCCCCCCGAGGGGTGAATTCACCCCTCCACTTT; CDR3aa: CSAPPRGVNSPLHF
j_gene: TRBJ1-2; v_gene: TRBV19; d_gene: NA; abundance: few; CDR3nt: TGTGCCAGTAGTACTCCTTCGAGGGGAGGCAACTATGGCTACACCTTC; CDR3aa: CASSTPSRGGNYGYTF
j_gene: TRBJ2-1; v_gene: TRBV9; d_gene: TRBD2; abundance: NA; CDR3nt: TGTGCCAGCAGCGCATCGGGACTAGACTACAATGAGCAGTTCTTC; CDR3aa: CASSASGLDYNEQFF
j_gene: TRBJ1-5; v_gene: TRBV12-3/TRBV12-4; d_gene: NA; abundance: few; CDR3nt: TGTGCCAGCAGTCCACCCGGGACGTCGTATAGCAATCAGCCCCAGCATTTT; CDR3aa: CASSPPGTSYSNQPQHF
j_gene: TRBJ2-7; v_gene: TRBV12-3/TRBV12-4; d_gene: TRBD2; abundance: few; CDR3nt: TGTGCCAGCAGTCCAACCTCTAGCGGGAGGAGCTCCTACGAGCAGTACTTC; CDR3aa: CASSPTSSGRSSYEQYF
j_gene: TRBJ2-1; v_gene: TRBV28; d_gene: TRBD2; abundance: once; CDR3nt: TGTGCCAGCAGTTTAGACCGGACTAGTGAGCAGTTCTTC; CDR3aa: CASSLDRTSEQFF
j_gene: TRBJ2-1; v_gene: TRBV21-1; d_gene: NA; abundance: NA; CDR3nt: TGTGCCTCCCTAACCATAAGCCAACGAAGATGTCCCTACAATGAGCAGTTCTTC; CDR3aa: CASLTISQRRCPYNEQFF
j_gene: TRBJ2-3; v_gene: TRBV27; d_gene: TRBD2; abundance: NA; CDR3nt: TGTGCCAGCAGTCGGGGGGTTGATACGCAGTATTTT; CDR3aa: CASSRGVDTQYF
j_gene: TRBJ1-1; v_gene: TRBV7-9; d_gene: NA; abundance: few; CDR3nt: TGTGCCAGCAGCTTAGCCAGTGTCACTAACACTGAAGCTTTCTTT; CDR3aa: CASSLASVTNTEAFF
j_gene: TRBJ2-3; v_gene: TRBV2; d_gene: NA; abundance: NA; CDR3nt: TGTGCCTTCTGTCTGGGTTTGTTGGGGTCTAGCACAGATACGCAGTATTTT; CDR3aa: CAFCLGLLGSSTDTQYF
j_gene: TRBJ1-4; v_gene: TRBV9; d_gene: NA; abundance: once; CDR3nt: TGTGCCAGCAGCGGAGGGGCGCAAGCAACTAATGAAAAACTGTTTTTT; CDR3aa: CASSGGAQATNEKLFF
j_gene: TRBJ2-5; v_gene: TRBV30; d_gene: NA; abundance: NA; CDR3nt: TGTGCCGCACAGGCCTACCAAGAGACCCAGTACTTC; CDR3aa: CAAQAYQETQYF
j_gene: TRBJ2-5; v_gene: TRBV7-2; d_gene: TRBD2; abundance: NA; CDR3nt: TGTGCCAGCAGCCTGATCTTAGCGGGAGGGACCCCGACCCAGTACTTC; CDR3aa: CASSLILAGGTPTQYF
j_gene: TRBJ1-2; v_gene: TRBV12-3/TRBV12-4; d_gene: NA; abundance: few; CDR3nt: TGTGCCAGCACACCCGGGGTAGGGGGAAACTATGGCTACACCTTC; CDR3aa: CASTPGVGGNYGYTF
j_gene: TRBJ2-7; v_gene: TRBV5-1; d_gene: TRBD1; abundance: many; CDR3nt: TGCGCCAGCAGCTTGGAGGGACAGGGCTACGAGCAGTACTTC; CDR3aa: CASSLEGQGYEQYF
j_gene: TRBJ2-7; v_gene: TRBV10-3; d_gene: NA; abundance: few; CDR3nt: TGTGCCATCAGACGATTTATTGGGCCCGAAGGGGAGCAGTACTTC; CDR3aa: CAIRRFIGPEGEQYF
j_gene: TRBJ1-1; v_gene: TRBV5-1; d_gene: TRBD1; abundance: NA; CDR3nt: TGCGCCAGCAGCCTGAGGTCACCGCGGGACAGCCAAAACACTGAAGCTTTCTTT; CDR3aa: CASSLRSPRDSQNTEAFF